The 2 T cell receptor beta chains below all came from one sample that was sequenced in a study of T cell repertoires in ileal Crohn's disease. Generated by immunoSEQ multiplex PCR, the TCRdb table keeps only in-frame clones and is missing some. This sample has over 15,000 clones, with approximately 77% found just once. Time point noted: neoterminal ileum biopsy at postoperative endoscopy, about 6 months after surgery. Material for sequencing was ileal tissue. These receptors were taken from an adult with Crohn's disease.

The genes are TRBV5-6 and TRBJ1-2; 7 nucleotides line up with TRBD1. Trimming cost V 3 bases and J 7 bases; bases outside gene matches: 9. This CDR3 has 14 amino acids. Germline-derived CDR1 and CDR2 are SGHDT and YYEEEE. CDR3 in DNA: TGTGCCAGCAGCTCTCTGACAGGGAATAGTGGCTACACCTTC. It specifies CASSSLTGNSGYTF. The full variable domain, with the rest looked up from reference TRBV5-6 and TRBJ1-2, is DAGVTQSPTHLIKTRGQQVTLRCSPKSGHDTVSWYQQALGQGPQFIFQYYEEEERQRGNFPDRFSGHQFPNYSSELNVNALLLGDSALYLCASSSLTGNSGYTFGSGTRLTVV.

This chain uses TRBV27 with TRBJ1-1, with a weak D call TRBD1 (6 bases). V lost 3 bases and J lost 7, with 15 bases in between. The CDR3 is made up of 14 amino acids. Germline V gene sequence: CDR1 MNHEY, CDR2 SMNVEV (reference sequence). DNA for the CDR3: TGTGCCAGCAGTTTGCAATGGGACACTGATGAAGCTTTCTTT. It yields the protein CASSLQWDTDEAFF.